The 9 T cell receptor beta chains below were found in one sample sequenced in a study of preoperative IRX-2 immunotherapy in early breast cancer. Here immunoSEQ multiplex PCR was the method, and the copy in TCRdb shows in-frame clones only, minus some. The sample contains tens of thousands of clones, about four fifths of which appear only once. As for treatment: preoperative locoregional IRX-2 cytokine immunotherapy. This specimen consisted of lymph node tissue, obtained after IRX-2 immunotherapy. The receptor set was obtained from a human donor with breast cancer.

V gene TRBV9 combines with J gene TRBJ2-7; 7 bases match TRBD1. The CDR3 extends over 16 amino acids. Trimming cost V 6 bases and J 7 bases; bases outside gene matches: 19. Germline values: CDR1 SGDLS, CDR2 YYNGEE. DNA of the CDR3: TGTGCCAGCACACTAAATGCCCGGGACAGCCGTCGGGAGCAGTACTTC. Its protein product is CASTLNARDSRREQYF.

The chain links TRBV6-8 to TRBJ1-2; tentative D call: TRBD1 (6 bases). CDR1 is MNHGY, CDR2 SAAAGT, per germline. The CDR3 sequence is 12 residues long. V lost 7 bases, J lost 4 bases, and 10 bases lay in between. CDR3 nucleotides: TGTGCCAGCACTCAGACAGGCTATGGCTACACCTTC. Translating it yields CASTQTGYGYTF.

This clone turned up a few times. The CDR3 DNA sequence: TGTGCTAGTGGTTTACGGGGGGGAGAAGGCAAAAACATTCAGTACTTC. Protein sequence: CASGLRGGEGKNIQYF. V and J are TRBV12-5 and TRBJ2-4; TRBD2 matches at 8 bases. CDR1 LGHNT and CDR2 FRNRAP come from the germline V gene. Unmatched junction bases numbered 7, after V lost 3 bases and J lost 3 bases. There are 16 residues in the CDR3.

J is TRBJ2-5 and V is TRBV7-6, with D unresolved. Trimming removed 0 bases from V and 1 base from J, with 15 bases in between. Germline assignment: CDR1 SGHVS and CDR2 FNYEAQ. The CDR3 is made up of 17 amino acids. Written as DNA, the CDR3 is TGTGCCAGCAGCTTAGCAGGGAAAAAAGGGATCCAAGAGACCCAGTACTTC. Translating it yields CASSLAGKKGIQETQYF.

The chain carries TRBV19 and TRBJ1-4; D call uncertain. Trimming took 4 bases from V and 8 from J, leaving 14 bases between them. Germline-derived CDR1 and CDR2 are LNHDA and SQIVND (reference sequence). This CDR3 contains 14 residues. CDR3 in DNA: TGTGCCAGTAGTACCGGGGTATTAGAAGAAAAACTGTTTTTT. This translates into CASSTGVLEEKLFF.

The chain employs TRBV11-3 and TRBJ2-2; 7 nucleotides match TRBD2. The CDR3 is made up of 16 amino acids. Germline CDR1 and CDR2: SGHNT and YENEEA. Trimming removed 0 bases from V and 4 bases from J; junction bases left unmatched: 5. This CDR3 reads CASSLEPAGSTGELFF. In DNA, the CDR3 is TGTGCCAGCAGCTTAGAACCAGCGGGGTCCACCGGGGAGCTGTTTTTT.

The CDR3 DNA follows: TGTGCCAGTAAGACAGGGATCTATGGCTACACCTTC. This codes for CASKTGIYGYTF. The rearrangement uses TRBV12-5 and TRBJ1-2; TRBD1 agrees at 7 bases. Germline-derived CDR1 and CDR2 are LGHNT and FRNRAP. The CDR3 loop spans 12 amino acids.

This chain links TRBV7-7 with TRBJ2-7; 10 bases are a match to TRBD1. The CDR3 contains 16 residues. Looked up from germline, CDR1 is SSHAT and CDR2 is FNYEAQ (reference sequence). J gave up 5 bases and V 3 bases, and 10 bases lay outside the gene matches. The chain's CDR3 is CASSFFLGTGAHEQYF. In DNA form, the CDR3 reads TGTGCCAGCAGCTTCTTTTTGGGGACAGGGGCCCACGAGCAGTACTTC.

This clone was found once. This chain joins TRBV7-7 and TRBJ2-7; 8 bases line up with TRBD1. CDR1 and CDR2 from the germline V gene are SSHAT and FNYEAQ (reference sequence). The V and J ends lost 6 bases and 2 bases, in that order; junction bases with no gene match: 9. This CDR3 region has 15 residues. CDR3 residues: CASSWGTGQPYEQYF. Written as DNA, the CDR3 is TGTGCCAGCAGTTGGGGGACAGGACAACCCTACGAGCAGTACTTC.